Below, 14 T cell receptor beta chains from the same sample are listed, as sequenced in a study of blood T cells in healthy people across ages (dated by TCRdb to about 2015). The library was made by 5' RACE. Sequencing instrument: Illumina HiSeq 2500. A second PCR of roughly 7 to 11 cycles was performed with a sample-barcoded 5' primer and a J-beta primer mix. In TCRdb, the public reads were trimmed at Q25 with fastp and aligned with MiXCR, with productive beta chains retained. Entries are consolidated by CDR3 protein sequence, retaining the most common genes and DNA. This sample lists 1.2 million to 1.5 million distinct CDR3 sequences; roughly 64% were detected once. The ten largest clones add up to roughly 6.3% of the sample. Specimen: blood. Source of these receptors: a man aged 18 to 29 in good health.

The V call is TRBV20-1, the J call TRBJ1-2; TRBD1 is a possible D gene (5 bases). Germline CDR1 reads DFQATT; CDR2 reads SNEGSKA (reference sequence). Trimming took off 2 bases at V and 8 bases at J, with 24 bases between the two ends. The CDR3 is made up of 16 amino acids. CDR3 protein: CSARRRGTGSLSGYTF. CDR3 in DNA: TGCAGTGCTAGACGACGGGGCACAGGTTCTCTATCGGGCTACACCTTC.

This clonotype occurred a few times. This chain joins TRBV2 and TRBJ2-7; D is ambiguous. CDR1 is SNHLY and CDR2 is FYNNEI in the germline V gene. The CDR3 covers 14 residues. V shed 9 bases and J shed 3 bases, with 18 bases lying between them. This CDR3 reads CARQRSPESYEQYF. CDR3 DNA sequence: TGTGCCAGGCAAAGGAGCCCAGAGAGCTACGAGCAGTACTTC.

The genes are TRBV20-1 and TRBJ2-7; weak D call: TRBD1 (6 bases). The germline V gene encodes CDR1 DFQATT and CDR2 SNEGSKA (reference sequence). V was cut by 8 bases and J by 4 bases, with 15 bases left in between. This CDR3 spans 12 amino acids. The CDR3 region has the DNA TGCAGTACTACAGGGAAAACTTACGAGCAGTACTTC. Translating it yields CSTTGKTYEQYF.

V gene TRBV20-1 combines with J gene TRBJ1-1; TRBD1 is a possible D gene (6 bases). V lost 2 bases to trimming and J lost 5 bases, with 21 bases between them. Germline V gene lookup returns CDR1 DFQATT and CDR2 SNEGSKA (reference sequence). This CDR3 is built from 16 residues. This CDR3 is CSARPFRTGAQTEAFF. For the CDR3, the DNA is TGCAGTGCTAGACCCTTTCGGACGGGGGCTCAGACTGAAGCTTTCTTT.

CDR3 region: CASSSTGGVYEQYF. The CDR3 DNA follows: TGTGCCAGCAGTTCGACAGGGGGAGTCTACGAGCAGTACTTC. The genes are TRBV27 and TRBJ2-5; 9 bases are a match to TRBD1. The J call may be in error: the DNA end matches TRBJ2-7 better. This CDR3 contains 14 residues. CDR1 MNHEY and CDR2 SMNVEV come from the germline V gene (reference sequence).

The J gene is TRBJ2-1, the V gene TRBV10-3; TRBD2 might be the D (5 bases). Trimming shortened V by 3 bases and J by 2 bases, and 14 bases separated the two germline ends. Germline V gene lookup returns CDR1 ENHRY and CDR2 SYGVKD. The CDR3 extends over 16 amino acids. CDR3 sequence (DNA): TGTGCCATCAGTGACCCGACAACTAGTCCCTACAATGAGCAGTTCTTC. Protein sequence: CAISDPTTSPYNEQFF.

About this clonotype itself: An end of the junction differs from the germline gene, which may be a read error. The V gene is TRBV4-3, the J gene TRBJ1-1; no reliable D call. Germline V gene lookup returns CDR1 LGHNA and CDR2 YSLEER. The CDR3 contains 13 residues. The CDR3 region is CVSSQSRNTEAFF. Written as DNA, the CDR3 is TGCGTCAGCAGCCAATCAAGGAACACTGAAGCTTTCTTT.

The chain combines TRBV20-1 with TRBJ2-3; D tentatively reads TRBD1 or TRBD2 (6 bases each). Germline values: CDR1 DFQATT, CDR2 SNEGSKA (reference sequence). The CDR3 covers 16 residues. Trimming removed 4 bases from V and 5 bases from J, with 22 bases in between. CDR3 amino acids: CSAKGGWVASGDTQYF. The CDR3 region has the DNA TGCAGTGCTAAAGGGGGGTGGGTAGCGTCAGGAGATACGCAGTATTTT.

V gene TRBV9 combines with J gene TRBJ2-1; tentative D call: TRBD2 (5 bases). Germline V gene data show CDR1 as SGDLS and CDR2 as YYNGEE. V was trimmed by 0 bases and J by 9 bases, leaving 7 bases between them. CDR3 length equals 12 residues. The CDR3 here is CASSVVGGEQFF. The CDR3 nucleotides are TGTGCCAGCAGCGTAGTAGGAGGTGAGCAGTTCTTC.

In this sample, this clonotype turned up a few times. The rearrangement joins TRBV7-9 to TRBJ1-1; D call uncertain. Trimming stripped 2 bases from V and 8 bases from J, with 9 bases between. The CDR3 contains 12 residues. Per germline, CDR1 SEHNR and CDR2 FQNEAQ (reference sequence). Written as DNA, the CDR3 is TGTGCCAGCAGCTTATACACAATCGAAGCTTTCTTT. Its translation: CASSLYTIEAFF.

Only a few counts were recorded for this clonotype. The J gene is TRBJ2-3, the V gene TRBV20-1; 8 nucleotides align to TRBD2. CDR3 length: 13 amino acids. The V and J ends lost 7 bases and 5 bases, in that order; junction bases with no gene match: 8. The V gene's germline CDR1 is DFQATT and CDR2 SNEGSKA (reference sequence). The CDR3 is CSVFSGRRDTQYF. The DNA for the CDR3 is TGCAGTGTTTTCAGCGGGAGAAGAGATACGCAGTATTTT.

CDR3 amino acids: CASSEIQGDEKLFF. CDR3 DNA: TGTGCCAGCAGTGAGATACAGGGTGATGAAAAACTGTTTTTT. The chain links TRBV6-1 to TRBJ1-4; TRBD1 might be the D (6 bases). The CDR3 covers 14 residues. CDR1 and CDR2 from the germline V gene are MNHNS and SASEGT. Trimming removed 3 bases at V and 6 bases at J, with 11 bases between.

The chain joins TRBV5-5 to TRBJ2-7, with 12 bases that match TRBD2. The CDR3 spans 18 residues. The ends lost 0 bases at V and 3 bases at J; junction bases unmatched: 10. The germline V gene encodes CDR1 SGHKS and CDR2 YYEKEE (reference sequence). CDR3 sequence reads: CASSLVTLAGGHGYEQYF. The CDR3 DNA sequence: TGTGCCAGCAGCTTGGTTACGCTAGCGGGGGGGCATGGCTACGAGCAGTACTTC.

DNA of the CDR3: TGCAGCATGGCGGGACACCAGACGCGACCCCCCTACGAGCAGTACTTC. As protein: CSMAGHQTRPPYEQYF. The rearrangement joins TRBV29-1 to TRBJ2-7, with D tentatively TRBD1 or TRBD2 (6 bases each). Germline loops: CDR1 SQVTM, CDR2 ANQGSEA. The CDR3 is made up of 16 amino acids. Trimming stripped 8 bases from V and 2 bases from J, with 25 bases between.